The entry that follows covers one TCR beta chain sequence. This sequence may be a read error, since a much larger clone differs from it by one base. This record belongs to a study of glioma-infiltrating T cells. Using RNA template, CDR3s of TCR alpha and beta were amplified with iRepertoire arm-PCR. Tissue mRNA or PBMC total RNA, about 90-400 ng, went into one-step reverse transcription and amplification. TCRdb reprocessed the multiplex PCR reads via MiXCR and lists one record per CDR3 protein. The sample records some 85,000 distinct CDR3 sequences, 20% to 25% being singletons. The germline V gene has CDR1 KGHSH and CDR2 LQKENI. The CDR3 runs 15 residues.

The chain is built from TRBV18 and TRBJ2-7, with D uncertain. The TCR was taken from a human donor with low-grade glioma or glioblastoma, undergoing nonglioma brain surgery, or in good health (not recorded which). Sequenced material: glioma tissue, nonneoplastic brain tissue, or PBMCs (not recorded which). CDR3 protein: CASSTQGYGSYEQSF. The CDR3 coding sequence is TGTGCCAGCTCAACACAAGGCTATGGGTCCTACGAGCAGTCCTTC.